Listed below are T cell receptor beta chains from one sample, sequenced in a study of shared clonotypes between healthy human individuals. The data were produced by immunoSEQ multiplex PCR, yet TCRdb's version contains in-frame clones alone and is incomplete. The sample yields about 980,000 clones, less than 85% seen once. The sample comprised memory CD4+ T cells sorted from blood. Receptors were obtained from a man aged 18 to 29 in good health. CDR3s include the opening cysteine and the closing phenylalanine or tryptophan. The order of the fields is V gene, clone size, J gene, D gene, CDR3 DNA, CDR3 protein. The D gene is left open where the match is weak. Clone size is stated in some rows and not others, as once, few, many or a class when expanded.

TRBV9	NA	TRBJ2-5	NA	TGTGCCAGCAGCGTAGCTCCAGGGCAAGAGACCCAGTACTTC	CASSVAPGQETQYF
TRBV5-4	NA	TRBJ1-5	NA	TGTGCCAGCAGCTTGGACCACGGTCAGCCCCAGCATTTT	CASSLDHGQPQHF
TRBV21-1	NA	TRBJ2-6	NA	TGTGCCAGCAGCAAAACTGGGACAGGGACCTCTGGGGCCAACGTCCTGACTTTC	CASSKTGTGTSGANVLTF
TRBV6-6	NA	TRBJ2-7	TRBD2	TGTGCCAGCAGTTCAGGACTAGCGGGGGGCTACGAGCAGTACTTC	CASSSGLAGGYEQYF
TRBV27	once	TRBJ2-2	NA	TGTGCCAGCAGTCTAGGACAGTACACCGGGGAGCTGTTTTTT	CASSLGQYTGELFF
TRBV2	once	TRBJ2-5	NA	TGTGCCAGCAGTGGGGGCACGAGAGAGACCCAGTACTTC	CASSGGTRETQYF
TRBV7-6	NA	TRBJ2-3	TRBD2	TGTGCCAGCAGCTTAAGGGGACTAGCGGGGCCTAGCACAGATACGCAGTATTTT	CASSLRGLAGPSTDTQYF
TRBV11-1	NA	TRBJ2-5	NA	TGTGCCAGCAGCTTGGGGAAAGAGACCCAGTACTTC	CASSLGKETQYF
TRBV30	NA	TRBJ2-5	TRBD2	TGTGCCTGGAGTGTAGCGGGAGGATTTGAGACCCAGTACTTC	CAWSVAGGFETQYF
TRBV5-1	once	TRBJ2-1	NA	TGCGCCAGCACAGGTTCCCTAGCAGGTGATGAGCAGTTCTTC	CASTGSLAGDEQFF
TRBV29-1	few	TRBJ1-2	NA	TGCAGCGTTGGACAGTCCGCCCGCTATGGCTACACCTTC	CSVGQSARYGYTF
TRBV5-6	few	TRBJ1-5	TRBD1	TGTGCCAGCAGCTTCGGGACAGGGTATAGCAATCAGCCCCAGCATTTT	CASSFGTGYSNQPQHF
TRBV7-9	NA	TRBJ2-3	TRBD1	TGTGCCAGCAGCCCGGGACAGTTGGGGTATTTT	CASSPGQLGYF
TRBV5-1	NA	TRBJ2-1	NA	TGCGCCAGCAGCTTGGGGAGGGGCAGGGACAATGAGCAGTTCTTC	CASSLGRGRDNEQFF
TRBV9	NA	TRBJ2-1	NA	TGTGCCAGCAGCGTAGAAGCGGCCTCCTACAATGAGCAGTTCTTC	CASSVEAASYNEQFF
TRBV6-1	NA	TRBJ2-3	NA	TGTGCCAGCAGTTCTAGCGTAACTAGCACAGATACGCAGTATTTT	CASSSSVTSTDTQYF
TRBV27	NA	TRBJ2-3	TRBD2	TGTGCCAGCAGTTCCGGGACTAGCGGATTCCTTCTCGCAGATACGCAGTATTTT	CASSSGTSGFLLADTQYF
TRBV4-2	NA	TRBJ2-4	NA	TGTGCCAGCAGCCGTCGAATCGTCGCGGACAGTGGAGGAAACATTCAGTACTTC	CASSRRIVADSGGNIQYF
TRBV7-9	NA	TRBJ2-7	TRBD1	TGTGCCAGCAGCCTACGCTCCGGGACAGACTACGAGCAGTACTTC	CASSLRSGTDYEQYF
TRBV2	NA	TRBJ2-5	NA	TGTGCCAGCAGTAGACTCCAAGAGACCCAGTACTTC	CASSRLQETQYF
TRBV5-6	NA	TRBJ2-7	TRBD2	TGTGCCAGCAGCTTGGGAGGACTAGCGGGAGCCTACGAGCAGTACTTC	CASSLGGLAGAYEQYF
TRBV19	NA	TRBJ2-5	NA	TGTGCCAGTAGTAAGGTCAACAGCCAAGAGACCCAGTACTTC	CASSKVNSQETQYF
TRBV7-2	NA	TRBJ2-7	TRBD2	TGTGCCAGCAGCTTGGGACTAGCGGGAGACGAGCAGTACTTC	CASSLGLAGDEQYF
TRBV9	NA	TRBJ1-6	NA	TGTGCCAGCAGCCCAGGGAGGGGAGCGAATTCACCCCTCCACTTT	CASSPGRGANSPLHF
TRBV7-9	NA	TRBJ2-2	NA	TGTGCCAGCAGCTCTCAGGACCGGTGGACCGGGGAGCTGTTTTTT	CASSSQDRWTGELFF
TRBV7-2	NA	TRBJ2-2	TRBD1	TGTGCCAGCAGCTTCGGGACAGGGTCTCGTTCGGGGGAGCTGTTTTTT	CASSFGTGSRSGELFF
TRBV29-1	NA	TRBJ2-3	NA	TGCAGCGTGATTAGTAGCGGAAAAAGCACAGATACGCAGTATTTT	CSVISSGKSTDTQYF
TRBV7-2	NA	TRBJ2-1	TRBD2	TGTGCCAGCAGCTTATCTAGCGGGCCATACAATGAGCAGTTCTTC	CASSLSSGPYNEQFF
TRBV11-3	NA	TRBJ2-3	TRBD2	TGTGCCAGCAGCAGCGGGACTTCCGATACGCAGTATTTT	CASSSGTSDTQYF
TRBV28	NA	TRBJ2-7	NA	TGTGCCAGCCTTAACCAGTTGGGCTCCTACGAGCAGTACTTC	CASLNQLGSYEQYF
TRBV7-9	NA	TRBJ2-3	TRBD1	TGTGCCAGCAGCTTAGGGGACAGCAGCACAGATACGCAGTATTTT	CASSLGDSSTDTQYF
TRBV7-2	NA	TRBJ1-2	NA	TGTGCCAGCAGCCCAGATCGCGGTTTCTTGAGCTACACCTTC	CASSPDRGFLSYTF
TRBV4-1	NA	TRBJ2-7	TRBD2	TGCGCCAGCAGCCAAGGGGGACTAGCGGGAGAGAGGTTCTACGAGCAGTACTTC	CASSQGGLAGERFYEQYF
TRBV5-5	NA	TRBJ2-1	NA	TGTGCCAGCAGTTTCCGGGACTCGCGCAGTGAGCAGTTCTTC	CASSFRDSRSEQFF
TRBV7-6	NA	TRBJ2-7	NA	TGTGCCAGCAGCTTTGGGGTGGAGGAGCAGTACTTC	CASSFGVEEQYF
TRBV4-1	NA	TRBJ2-1	NA	TGCGCCAGCAGCGTTGCCTTCGCCGCCTACAATGAGCAGTTCTTC	CASSVAFAAYNEQFF
TRBV6-1	NA	TRBJ1-2	NA	TGTGCCAGCATGGGGACGGCTAATGGCTACACCTTC	CASMGTANGYTF
TRBV5-1	NA	TRBJ2-2	NA	TGCGCCAGCAACCCCAGGAACACCGGGGAGCTGTTTTTT	CASNPRNTGELFF
TRBV6-5	NA	TRBJ1-1	NA	TGTGCCAGCAGTCTCCGCTCCAACACTGAAGCTTTCTTT	CASSLRSNTEAFF
TRBV10-3	NA	TRBJ1-2	TRBD1	TGTGCCACCTCCGGACAGGGTGGGGGCTACACCTTC	CATSGQGGGYTF